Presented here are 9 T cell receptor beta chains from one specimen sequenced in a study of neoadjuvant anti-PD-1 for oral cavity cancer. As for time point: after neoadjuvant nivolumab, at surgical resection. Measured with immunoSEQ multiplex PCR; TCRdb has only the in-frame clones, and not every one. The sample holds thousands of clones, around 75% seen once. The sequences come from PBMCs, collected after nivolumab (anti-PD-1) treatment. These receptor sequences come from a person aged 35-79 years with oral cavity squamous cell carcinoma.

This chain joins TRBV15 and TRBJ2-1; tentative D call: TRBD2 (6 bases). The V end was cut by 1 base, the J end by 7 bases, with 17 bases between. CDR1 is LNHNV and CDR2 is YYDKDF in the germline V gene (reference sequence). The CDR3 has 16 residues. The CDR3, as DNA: TGTGCCACCAGCAGAGCGGAGGGGCAGAGGGAGAATGAGCAGTTCTTC. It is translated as CATSRAEGQRENEQFF.

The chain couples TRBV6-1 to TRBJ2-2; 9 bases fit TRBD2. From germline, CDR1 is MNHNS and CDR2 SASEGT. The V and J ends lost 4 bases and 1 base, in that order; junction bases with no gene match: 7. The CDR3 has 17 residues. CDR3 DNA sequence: TGTGCCAGCAGTGGGGCTAGCGGGGCACTGAACACCGGGGAGCTGTTTTTT. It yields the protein CASSGASGALNTGELFF.

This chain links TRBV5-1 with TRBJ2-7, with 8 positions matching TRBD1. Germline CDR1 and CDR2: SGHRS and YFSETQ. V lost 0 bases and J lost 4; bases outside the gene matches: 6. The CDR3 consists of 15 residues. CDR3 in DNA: TGCGCCAGCAGCTTGGTGGCAGGGGGCCAGTACGAGCAGTACTTC. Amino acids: CASSLVAGGQYEQYF.

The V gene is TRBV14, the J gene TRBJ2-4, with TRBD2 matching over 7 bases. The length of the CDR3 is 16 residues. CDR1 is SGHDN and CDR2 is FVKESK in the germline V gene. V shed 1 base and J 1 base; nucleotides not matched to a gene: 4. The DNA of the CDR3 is TGTGCCAGCAGCCAAGGGGACGGGAGGGCCAAAAACATTCAGTACTTC. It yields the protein CASSQGDGRAKNIQYF.

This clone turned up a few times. The DNA of the CDR3 is TGTGCCAGTAGAGGGACTAGCGGGACCTCCTACGAGCAGTACTTC. Amino acids: CASRGTSGTSYEQYF. The chain has TRBV19 and TRBJ2-7; TRBD2 matches 13 bases. J lost 0 bases, V lost 6 bases, and 2 bases had no gene match. The CDR3 is 15 residues long. The germline CDR1 and CDR2 sequences are LNHDA and SQIVND (reference sequence).

CDR3 DNA: TGTGCCAGCAGCGTAGCCGGGGGACTAGCGGGAGACAATGAGCAGTTCTTC. It encodes CASSVAGGLAGDNEQFF. This rearrangement joins TRBV9 to TRBJ2-1, with 14 bases matching TRBD2. The germline V gene encodes CDR1 SGDLS and CDR2 YYNGEE. The CDR3 spans 17 residues. V lost 0 bases to trimming and J lost 5 bases; unmatched junction nucleotides: 4.

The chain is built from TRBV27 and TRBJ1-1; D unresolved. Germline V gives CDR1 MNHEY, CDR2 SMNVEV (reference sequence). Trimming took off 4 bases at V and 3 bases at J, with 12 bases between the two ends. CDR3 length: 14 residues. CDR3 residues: CASSSPTRDTEAFF. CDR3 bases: TGTGCCAGCAGTTCGCCGACGAGGGACACTGAAGCTTTCTTT.

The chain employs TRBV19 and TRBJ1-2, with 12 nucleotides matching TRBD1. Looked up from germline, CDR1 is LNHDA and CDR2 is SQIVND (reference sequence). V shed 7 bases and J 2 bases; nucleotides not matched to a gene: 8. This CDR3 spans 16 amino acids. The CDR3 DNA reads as TGTGCCAGTACCGGGACAGGGGGCTTGGGAAACTATGGCTACACCTTC. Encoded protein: CASTGTGGLGNYGYTF.

CDR3: CASSYVLSGANVLTF. In DNA, the CDR3 is TGCGCCAGCAGCTACGTCCTCTCTGGGGCCAACGTCCTGACTTTC. The rearrangement links TRBV5-1 to TRBJ2-6; D remains unclear. V was trimmed by 3 bases and J by 0 bases, leaving 7 bases between them. Germline CDR1 is SGHRS and CDR2 is YFSETQ. This CDR3 spans 15 amino acids.